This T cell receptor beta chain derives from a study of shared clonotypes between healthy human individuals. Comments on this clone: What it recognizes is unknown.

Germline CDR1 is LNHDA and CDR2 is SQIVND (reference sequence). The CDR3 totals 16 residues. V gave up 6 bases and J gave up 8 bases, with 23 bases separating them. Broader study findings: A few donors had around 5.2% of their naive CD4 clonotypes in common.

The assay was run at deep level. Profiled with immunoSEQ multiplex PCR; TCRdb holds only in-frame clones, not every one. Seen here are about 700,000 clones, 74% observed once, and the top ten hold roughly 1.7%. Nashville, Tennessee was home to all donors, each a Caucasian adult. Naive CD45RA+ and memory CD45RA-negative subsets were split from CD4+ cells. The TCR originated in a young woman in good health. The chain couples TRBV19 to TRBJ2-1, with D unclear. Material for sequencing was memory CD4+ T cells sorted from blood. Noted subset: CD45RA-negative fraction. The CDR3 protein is CASSPQAHLSLDEQFF. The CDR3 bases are TGTGCCAGTAGCCCGCAGGCCCATCTTTCCTTGGATGAGCAGTTCTTC.